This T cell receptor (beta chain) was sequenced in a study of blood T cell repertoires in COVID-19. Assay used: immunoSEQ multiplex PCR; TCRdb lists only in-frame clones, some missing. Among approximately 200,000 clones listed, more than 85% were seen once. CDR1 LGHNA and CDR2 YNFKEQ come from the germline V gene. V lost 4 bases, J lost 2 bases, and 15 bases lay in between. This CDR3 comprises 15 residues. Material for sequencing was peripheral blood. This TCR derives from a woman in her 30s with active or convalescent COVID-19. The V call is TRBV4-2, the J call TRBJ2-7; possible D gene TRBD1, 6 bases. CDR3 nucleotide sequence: TGTGCCAGCAGCCGAGAACAGGGTGAAACCTACGAGCAGTACTTC. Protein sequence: CASSREQGETYEQYF.